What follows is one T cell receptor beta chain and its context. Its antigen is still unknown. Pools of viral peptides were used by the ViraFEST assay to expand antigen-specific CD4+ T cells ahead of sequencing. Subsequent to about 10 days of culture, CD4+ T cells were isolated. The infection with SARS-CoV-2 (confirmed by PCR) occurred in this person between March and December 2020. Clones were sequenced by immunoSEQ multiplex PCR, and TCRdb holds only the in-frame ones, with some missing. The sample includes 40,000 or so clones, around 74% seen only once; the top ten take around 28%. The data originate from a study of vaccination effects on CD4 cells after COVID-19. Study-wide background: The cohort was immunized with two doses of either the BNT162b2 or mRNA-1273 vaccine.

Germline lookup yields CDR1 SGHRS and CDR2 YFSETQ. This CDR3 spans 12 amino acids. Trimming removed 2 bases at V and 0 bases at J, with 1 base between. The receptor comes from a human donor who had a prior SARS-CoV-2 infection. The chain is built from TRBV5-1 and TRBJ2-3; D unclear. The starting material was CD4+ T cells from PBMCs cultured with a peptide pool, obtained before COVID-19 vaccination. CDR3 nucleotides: TGCGCCAGCAGCTTTAGCACAGATACGCAGTATTTT. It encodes CASSFSTDTQYF.